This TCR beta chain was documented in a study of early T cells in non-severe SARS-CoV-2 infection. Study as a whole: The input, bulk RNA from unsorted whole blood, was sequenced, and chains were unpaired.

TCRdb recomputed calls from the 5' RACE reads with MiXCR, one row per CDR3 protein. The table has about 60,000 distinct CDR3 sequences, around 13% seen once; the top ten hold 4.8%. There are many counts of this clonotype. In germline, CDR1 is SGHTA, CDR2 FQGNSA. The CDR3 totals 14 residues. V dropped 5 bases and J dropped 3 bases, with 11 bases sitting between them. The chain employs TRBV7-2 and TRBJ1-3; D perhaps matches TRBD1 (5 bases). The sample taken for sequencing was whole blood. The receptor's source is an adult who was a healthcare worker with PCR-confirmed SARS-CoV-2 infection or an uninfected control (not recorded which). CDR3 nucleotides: TGTGCCAGCAGCCCAGGGACGGGTGGAAACACCATATATTTT. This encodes CASSPGTGGNTIYF.